Listed below are T cell receptor beta chains from one sample, sequenced in a study of T cell responses to AZD1222 COVID-19 vaccine. Repertoires were generated with immunoSEQ multiplex PCR, while TCRdb's copy carries only in-frame clones and drops some. The sample holds approximately 76,000 clones, about 93% seen once. The sequencing here drew on peripheral blood, taken on day 0 of MenACWY control vaccination. All receptors derive from an adult in good health. The CDR3 runs from the conserved cysteine through the conserved F or W. The D gene is left open where the match is weak. Part of the rows lack a size; the others show once, few, many or a class for expanded clones.

v_gene: TRBV3-1/TRBV3-2; d_gene: TRBD1; j_gene: TRBJ1-2; abundance: .; CDR3aa: CASSPDRGYGYTF; CDR3nt: TGTGCCAGCAGCCCCGACAGGGGGTATGGCTACACCTTC
v_gene: TRBV6-5; d_gene: .; j_gene: TRBJ1-1; abundance: few; CDR3aa: CASSYLLRLGGTEAFF; CDR3nt: TGTGCCAGCAGTTACTTACTCCGCCTGGGCGGCACTGAAGCTTTCTTT
v_gene: TRBV20-1; d_gene: .; j_gene: TRBJ1-1; abundance: .; CDR3aa: CSASGRYEAFF; CDR3nt: TGCAGTGCTAGTGGACGATATGAAGCTTTCTTT
v_gene: TRBV6-2/TRBV6-3; d_gene: .; j_gene: TRBJ2-3; abundance: .; CDR3aa: CASSSQGGGTSTDTQYF; CDR3nt: TGTGCCAGCAGTAGTCAGGGGGGAGGCACTAGCACAGATACGCAGTATTTT
v_gene: TRBV6-5; d_gene: TRBD1; j_gene: TRBJ1-3; abundance: .; CDR3aa: CASIRTGSSGNTIYF; CDR3nt: TGTGCCAGCATCAGGACAGGCTCCTCTGGAAACACCATATATTTT
v_gene: TRBV3-1/TRBV3-2; d_gene: TRBD1; j_gene: TRBJ2-1; abundance: .; CDR3aa: CASSPGTGGRNEQFF; CDR3nt: TGTGCCAGCAGCCCGGGGACAGGGGGCAGGAATGAGCAGTTCTTC
v_gene: TRBV7-2; d_gene: .; j_gene: TRBJ2-7; abundance: .; CDR3aa: CASSIGLVGEQYF; CDR3nt: TGTGCCAGCAGCATTGGACTGGTCGGCGAGCAGTACTTC
v_gene: TRBV9; d_gene: TRBD2; j_gene: TRBJ2-7; abundance: few; CDR3aa: CASSEGTSGSYEQYF; CDR3nt: TGTGCCAGCAGCGAGGGGACTAGCGGCTCCTACGAGCAGTACTTC
v_gene: TRBV19; d_gene: .; j_gene: TRBJ1-1; abundance: .; CDR3aa: CASSITFLNTEAFF; CDR3nt: TGTGCCAGTAGTATTACCTTCCTGAACACTGAAGCTTTCTTT
v_gene: TRBV6-1; d_gene: .; j_gene: TRBJ1-3; abundance: .; CDR3aa: CASSEGDRNTIYF; CDR3nt: TGTGCCAGCAGTGAAGGGGACCGAAACACCATATATTTT
v_gene: TRBV6-4; d_gene: TRBD1; j_gene: TRBJ1-2; abundance: .; CDR3aa: CASSAGGLGGYTF; CDR3nt: TGTGCCAGCAGCGCAGGGGGACTTGGCGGCTACACCTTC
v_gene: TRBV2; d_gene: .; j_gene: TRBJ2-2; abundance: .; CDR3aa: CASSVSNNAGGELFF; CDR3nt: TGTGCCAGCAGTGTCAGTAACAACGCGGGCGGGGAGCTGTTTTTT
v_gene: TRBV5-4; d_gene: .; j_gene: TRBJ1-2; abundance: .; CDR3aa: CASGDGTYGYTF; CDR3nt: TGTGCCAGCGGAGACGGAACCTATGGCTACACCTTC
v_gene: TRBV6-2/TRBV6-3; d_gene: .; j_gene: TRBJ1-1; abundance: .; CDR3aa: CASSYSSRGLTEAFF; CDR3nt: TGTGCCAGCAGTTACTCGTCAAGGGGTTTGACTGAAGCTTTCTTT
v_gene: TRBV2; d_gene: TRBD1; j_gene: TRBJ2-7; abundance: .; CDR3aa: CASRGTGLGEQYF; CDR3nt: TGTGCCAGCAGGGGGACAGGGTTGGGGGAGCAGTACTTC
v_gene: TRBV7-6; d_gene: .; j_gene: TRBJ2-1; abundance: .; CDR3aa: CASSPGPGEEDNEQFF; CDR3nt: TGTGCCAGCAGCCCAGGGCCGGGAGAAGAGGACAATGAGCAGTTCTTC
v_gene: TRBV5-6; d_gene: .; j_gene: TRBJ1-1; abundance: .; CDR3aa: CASSWGVEAFF; CDR3nt: TGTGCCAGCAGCTGGGGGGTTGAAGCTTTCTTT
v_gene: TRBV5-1; d_gene: .; j_gene: TRBJ2-7; abundance: .; CDR3aa: CASSTPSYEQYF; CDR3nt: TGCGCCAGCAGCACTCCCTCCTACGAGCAGTACTTC
v_gene: TRBV14; d_gene: .; j_gene: TRBJ2-2; abundance: .; CDR3aa: CASSQNTGELFF; CDR3nt: TGTGCCAGCAGCCAGAACACCGGGGAGCTGTTTTTT
v_gene: TRBV7-2; d_gene: TRBD1; j_gene: TRBJ1-1; abundance: .; CDR3aa: CASSWDRQYTEAFF; CDR3nt: TGTGCCAGCAGCTGGGACAGACAATACACTGAAGCTTTCTTT
v_gene: TRBV5-1; d_gene: .; j_gene: TRBJ1-6; abundance: .; CDR3aa: CARPRGSSYNSPLHF; CDR3nt: TGCGCCAGGCCAAGGGGGAGCTCCTATAATTCACCCCTCCACTTT
v_gene: TRBV28; d_gene: TRBD1; j_gene: TRBJ2-7; abundance: .; CDR3aa: CASHGQGAYAQYF; CDR3nt: TGTGCCAGCCATGGACAGGGAGCTTACGCGCAGTACTTC
v_gene: TRBV5-4; d_gene: TRBD2; j_gene: TRBJ2-3; abundance: .; CDR3aa: CASSRDYREWGTDTQYF; CDR3nt: TGTGCCAGCAGCAGGGACTATCGGGAATGGGGCACAGATACGCAGTATTTT
v_gene: TRBV13; d_gene: .; j_gene: TRBJ1-1; abundance: .; CDR3aa: CASSFRDREAFF; CDR3nt: TGTGCCAGCAGCTTCCGGGACCGTGAAGCTTTCTTT
v_gene: TRBV28; d_gene: .; j_gene: TRBJ1-3; abundance: .; CDR3aa: CATRLSSGNTIYF; CDR3nt: TGTGCCACCCGATTGAGCTCTGGAAACACCATATATTTT
v_gene: TRBV5-4; d_gene: .; j_gene: TRBJ2-7; abundance: .; CDR3aa: CASSPRLDYEQYF; CDR3nt: TGTGCCAGCAGCCCCCGACTGGACTACGAGCAGTACTTC
v_gene: TRBV11-2; d_gene: .; j_gene: TRBJ1-5; abundance: .; CDR3aa: CASSFGVNQPQHF; CDR3nt: TGTGCCAGCAGCTTCGGTGTGAATCAGCCCCAGCATTTT
v_gene: TRBV28; d_gene: TRBD1; j_gene: TRBJ1-6; abundance: .; CDR3aa: CASSATGLKKNSPLHF; CDR3nt: TGTGCCAGCAGTGCGACAGGGTTAAAGAAAAATTCACCCCTCCACTTT
v_gene: TRBV30; d_gene: TRBD1; j_gene: TRBJ2-2; abundance: few; CDR3aa: CAWRFKQGGTGELFF; CDR3nt: TGTGCCTGGAGGTTTAAACAGGGGGGCACCGGGGAGCTGTTTTTT